What follows describes a single TCR beta chain. The record originates from a study of cytotoxic CD8 clonotypes in ibrutinib-treated CLL. Study information: The study included approximately 10 relapsed/refractory and under 16 treatment-naive patients; 17 to 18 had IGHV unmutated disease. Partial responses numbered some 24 and complete responses 2; after a median around 63 months, 14 stayed remitted and roughly twelve progressed. Response sampling took place at median roughly twelve months of treatment, range 6 to 36.

V was shortened by 4 bases and J by 6 bases, with 22 bases between the two germline ends. CDR1 is SQVTM, CDR2 ANQGSEA, per germline. The CDR3 is 15 residues long. Depths of 1 in 200,000 to 1 in 1 million T cells were the sequencing target. Libraries were prepared by immunoSEQ multiplex PCR; TCRdb keeps only in-frame clonotypes and omits some of them. The table shows fewer than 55,000 clones, with roughly 57% occurring only once. The sample in question was PBMCs, obtained after 24 months of ibrutinib treatment. This sequence was found in a human donor with chronic lymphocytic leukemia. The rearrangement links TRBV29-1 to TRBJ2-7; D not certain. CDR3 DNA: TGCAGCGTTGTTAACTGGTGGGATCGGCGGCGCGAGCAGTACTTC. Translated: CSVVNWWDRRREQYF.